Below are 17 T cell receptor beta chains sequenced from a single sample in a study of T cells after yellow fever vaccination. TCRdb re-called the 5' RACE reads with MiXCR, one entry per CDR3 protein. The table lists around 530,000 distinct CDR3 sequences, less than 20% of them singletons, with 17% in the top ten. Sequenced here: PBMCs, sampled about 5 days after the first yellow fever vaccination. The receptors were sampled from a man between 18 and 29 years old who received the YFV17D yellow fever vaccine.

The CDR3 loop reads CSADRQSSYNEQFF. The DNA of the CDR3 is TGCAGCGCCGACAGGCAGAGCTCCTACAATGAGCAGTTCTTC. V is TRBV29-1 and J is TRBJ2-1; tentatively, D is TRBD1 (6 bases). The CDR3 is 14 amino acids. Germline-derived CDR1 and CDR2 are SQVTM and ANQGSEA. V shed 7 bases and J shed 0 bases, with 13 bases lying between them.

J is TRBJ2-1 and V is TRBV7-9, with TRBD1 matching over 8 bases. The V segment lost 4 bases and the J segment 0 bases; nucleotides outside the gene matches: 5. Germline V gene data show CDR1 as SEHNR and CDR2 as FQNEAQ (reference sequence). This CDR3 is 16 amino acids long. The CDR3 bases are TGTGCCAGCAGCTCATTCGGGACAGGCTCCTACAATGAGCAGTTCTTC. Translated, it gives CASSSFGTGSYNEQFF.

The chain recombines TRBV7-9 with TRBJ1-5, with D maybe TRBD1 (6 bases). Trimming cost V 7 bases and J 2 bases, with 12 bases left between them. The CDR3 extends over 14 amino acids. Germline values: CDR1 SEHNR, CDR2 FQNEAQ (reference sequence). CDR3 in amino acids: CASTGAGGNQPQHF. In nucleotides, the CDR3 is TGTGCCAGCACGGGGGCAGGTGGCAATCAGCCCCAGCATTTT.

This clonotype has a handful of counts. The V call is TRBV4-3, the J call TRBJ1-2; no firm D call. The V gene's germline CDR1 is LGHNA and CDR2 YSLEER. The CDR3 extends over 14 amino acids. Trimming removed 1 base at V and 4 bases at J, with 10 bases between. The CDR3 DNA reads TGCGCCAGCAGCCAAGGAGGCGTCGGCTATGGCTACACCTTC. Translating gives CASSQGGVGYGYTF.

The CDR3 coding sequence is TGTGCCAGCAGCTTAGCGGGAGTCAGGGGGACTTTCTCTGGGGCCAACGTCCTGACTTTC. Amino acids: CASSLAGVRGTFSGANVLTF. The J gene is TRBJ2-6, the V gene TRBV11-1; a possible D gene is TRBD1 (7 bases). This CDR3 contains 20 residues. With 0 bases removed from V and 0 bases from J, the gap between germline ends came to 18 bases. CDR1 SGHAT and CDR2 FQDESV come from the germline V gene (reference sequence).

V usage is TRBV5-1 and J usage is TRBJ2-3; tentatively, D is TRBD2 (5 bases). Between the trimmed V and J ends, which lost 0 bases and 0 bases, there was a span of 8 bases. The CDR3 sequence is 15 residues long. Germline assignment: CDR1 SGHRS and CDR2 YFSETQ. The CDR3 here is CASSLASRSTDTQYF. CDR3 coding DNA: TGCGCCAGCAGCTTGGCTAGCCGAAGCACAGATACGCAGTATTTT.

This clonotype was seen a few times. V gene TRBV20-1 combines with J gene TRBJ1-5, with 8 bases fitting TRBD1. This CDR3 has 13 amino acids. After removal of 7 bases from V and 7 bases from J, the junction contained 9 bases not matched to a gene. Per the germline V gene, CDR1 is DFQATT and CDR2 is SNEGSKA (reference sequence). The CDR3 region is CSGRTGFGQPQHF. The CDR3 DNA sequence: TGCAGTGGCCGGACAGGGTTTGGACAGCCCCAGCATTTT.

This clonotype has just a few counts. This sequence joins TRBV5-8 and TRBJ1-1, with TRBD1 matching 8 bases. Germline CDR1 and CDR2: SGHTS and YDEGEE. The CDR3 loop spans 15 amino acids. V trimming: 2 bases; J trimming: 8 bases; junction bases outside the gene matches: 11. The CDR3 DNA follows: TGTGCCAGCAGCTTTTCAGGGGGCCTATCCCGGGAAGCTTTCTTT. It encodes CASSFSGGLSREAFF.

This clonotype was counted only a few times. The chain combines TRBV7-2 with TRBJ2-1; maybe TRBD1 (6 bases). The CDR3 is made up of 14 amino acids. V was trimmed by 5 bases and J by 4 bases, leaving 12 bases between them. In germline, CDR1 is SGHTA, CDR2 FQGNSA. The CDR3 sequence: CASSKGQIYNEQFF. CDR3 in DNA: TGTGCCAGCAGCAAAGGACAGATTTACAATGAGCAGTTCTTC.

The chain joins TRBV27 to TRBJ2-7; D ambiguous. This CDR3 is built from 12 residues. Looked up from germline, CDR1 is MNHEY and CDR2 is SMNVEV (reference sequence). V was trimmed by 5 bases and J by 6 bases, leaving 11 bases between them. CDR3 loop: CASSHYVGEQYF. The CDR3 DNA reads TGTGCCAGCAGTCATTATGTCGGCGAGCAGTACTTC.

This clonotype was detected only a few times. DNA of the CDR3: TGTGCCAGCACCACCCCCTCAGATACGCAGTATTTT. Its translation is CASTTPSDTQYF. The chain carries TRBV2 and TRBJ2-3; D is ambiguous. V was trimmed by 7 bases and J by 4 bases, leaving 9 bases between them. This CDR3 has 12 amino acids. Germline V lookup: CDR1 SNHLY, CDR2 FYNNEI.

This clonotype has more than one count but fewer than ten. V usage is TRBV20-1 and J usage is TRBJ2-7; 7 bases are a match to TRBD1. Germline values: CDR1 DFQATT, CDR2 SNEGSKA (reference sequence). After removal of 7 bases from V and 5 bases from J, the junction contained 8 bases not matched to a gene. CDR3 length: 12 residues. The CDR3 sequence: CSVKGGGDEQYV. CDR3 DNA sequence: TGCAGTGTTAAAGGGGGCGGAGACGAGCAGTACGTC.

The gene calls are TRBV5-1 and TRBJ2-7; 8 nucleotides match TRBD1. Germline values: CDR1 SGHRS, CDR2 YFSETQ. The V segment lost 4 bases and the J segment 4 bases; nucleotides outside the gene matches: 10. The CDR3 length is 15 residues. CDR3: CASSPGQGFVYEQYF. In DNA form, the CDR3 reads TGCGCCAGCAGCCCCGGACAGGGCTTTGTTTACGAGCAGTACTTC.

The rearrangement joins TRBV20-1 to TRBJ1-5; D possibly corresponds to TRBD1 (6 bases). Trimming cost V 7 bases and J 4 bases, with 11 bases left between them. CDR3 length equals 12 residues. Looked up from germline, CDR1 is DFQATT and CDR2 is SNEGSKA (reference sequence). The CDR3 DNA sequence: TGCAGTGGGTTAACAGGGAATCAGCCCCAGCATTTT. Translating gives CSGLTGNQPQHF.

Ten or more counts support this clonotype. V usage is TRBV6-5 and J usage is TRBJ1-1; maybe TRBD1 (5 bases). This CDR3 comprises 13 residues. The ends were cut back, 2 bases at V and 3 bases at J, with 7 bases in the middle. CDR1 is MNHEY, CDR2 SVGAGI, per germline. DNA of the CDR3: TGTGCCAGCAGTTACCGGGGGGACACTGAAGCTTTCTTT. This sequence encodes CASSYRGDTEAFF.

The chain has TRBV20-1 and TRBJ2-2; D call uncertain. This CDR3 has 13 residues. Germline V gene sequence: CDR1 DFQATT, CDR2 SNEGSKA (reference sequence). The CDR3 DNA is TGCAGCTGTAGCCAGGCACTGGGCTTGGAGCTGTTTTTT. It codes for CSCSQALGLELFF.

This clonotype was picked up many times. The genes are TRBV29-1 and TRBJ2-3; maybe TRBD2 (6 bases). Trimming took 3 bases from V and 1 from J, leaving 8 bases between them. CDR3 length equals 13 residues. The germline gives CDR1 SQVTM, CDR2 ANQGSEA. CDR3: CSVDGGGTDTQYF. For the CDR3, the DNA is TGCAGCGTTGACGGGGGAGGCACAGATACGCAGTATTTT.